Following are 32 T cell receptor beta chains from one sample sequenced in a study of beta chain features in type 1 diabetes. The sequenced template was cDNA made from the entire isolated RNA. Sequencing used immunoSEQ multiplex PCR; TCRdb keeps in-frame clones, though not all of them. This table has hundreds of thousands of clones, approximately 30% appearing once. The sequenced material came from naive CD4+ T cells from blood. Source of these receptors: a man in his late teens or twenties in good health.

Only one count was recorded for this clone. The rearrangement joins TRBV20-1 to TRBJ2-7; no clear D. The germline V gene encodes CDR1 DFQATT and CDR2 SNEGSKA (reference sequence). The CDR3 is 11 residues long. Trimming removed 3 bases from V and 3 bases from J, with 6 bases in between. The CDR3 DNA follows: TGCAGTGCTAGGCCCGGCTACGAGCAGTACTTC. Protein product: CSARPGYEQYF.

This clone has just a few counts. The rearrangement links TRBV29-1 to TRBJ2-5; 9 positions agree with TRBD2. Germline CDR1 reads SQVTM; CDR2 reads ANQGSEA. Unmatched junction bases numbered 9, after V lost 7 bases and J lost 0 bases. This CDR3 is built from 15 residues. The DNA of the CDR3 is TGCAGCGCCGGAGGCGCGGGAGGGTACCAAGAGACCCAGTACTTC. It specifies CSAGGAGGYQETQYF.

The V gene is TRBV19, the J gene TRBJ2-7; perhaps D is TRBD1 or TRBD2 (6 bases each). Germline V CDR1 and CDR2: LNHDA, SQIVND (reference sequence). CDR3 length equals 13 residues. Trimming pared 5 bases from V and 6 bases from J, leaving 14 bases between. The CDR3: CASSVAGGGEQYF. The CDR3 DNA follows: TGTGCCAGTAGTGTCGCCGGGGGCGGCGAGCAGTACTTC.

This clone occurred once. V gene TRBV15 combines with J gene TRBJ2-7; D gene ambiguous. CDR1 LNHNV and CDR2 YYDKDF come from the germline V gene (reference sequence). This CDR3 has 15 residues. Trimming pared 1 base from V and 2 bases from J, leaving 12 bases between. In nucleotides, the CDR3 is TGTGCCACCAGCAGAGTTGGGCAGCCAACCTACGAGCAGTACTTC. Residues: CATSRVGQPTYEQYF.

The chain joins TRBV14 to TRBJ2-2, with D possibly being TRBD2 (6 bases). The CDR3 has 14 amino acids. Between the trimmed V and J ends, which lost 1 base and 4 bases, there was a span of 7 bases. Germline V gene data show CDR1 as SGHDN and CDR2 as FVKESK. CDR3 DNA: TGTGCCAGCAGCCAAGCTAGCGTCACCGGGGAGCTGTTTTTT. Protein product: CASSQASVTGELFF.

The table lists this clone with a few counts. Here the CDR3 DNA reads TGTGCCTGGAGTCCCCCTTGGGATGAGCAGTTCTTC. Translation: CAWSPPWDEQFF. J is TRBJ2-1 and V is TRBV30; D is uncertain. This CDR3 region has 12 residues. Germline CDR1 GTSNPN, CDR2 SVGIG (reference sequence). Trimming pared 2 bases from V and 8 bases from J, leaving 10 bases between.

This clone was detected only a few times. The rearrangement uses TRBV7-6 and TRBJ2-1; D uncertain. Trimming removed 1 base from V and 8 bases from J, with 6 bases in between. The germline gives CDR1 SGHVS, CDR2 FNYEAQ. This CDR3 region has 12 residues. The CDR3 region is CASSLVTHEQFF. CDR3 in DNA: TGTGCCAGCAGCTTAGTAACACATGAGCAGTTCTTC. Drawing the rest from reference TRBV7-6 and TRBJ2-1, the complete variable domain is GAGVSQSPRYKVTKRGQDVALRCDPISGHVSLYWYRQALGQGPEFLTYFNYEAQQDKSGLPNDRFSAERPEGSISTLTIQRTEQRDSAMYRCASSLVTHEQFFGPGTRLTVL.

The rearrangement joins TRBV2 to TRBJ2-5; no clear D. V lost 2 bases and J 4 bases, leaving 11 bases between the germline ends. Germline CDR1 reads SNHLY; CDR2 reads FYNNEI. The CDR3 is made up of 14 amino acids. The CDR3 coding sequence is TGTGCCAGCAGTGAACAACGTTTGGGAGAGACCCAGTACTTC. It translates to CASSEQRLGETQYF.

The rearrangement links TRBV7-2 to TRBJ1-4; D is uncertain. The CDR3 loop spans 14 amino acids. The germline V and J ends were trimmed by 2 bases and 5 bases, with 9 bases remaining between them. Germline CDR1 and CDR2: SGHTA and FQGNSA. The CDR3 sequence is CASSLHGRNEKLFF. CDR3 sequence (DNA): TGTGCCAGCAGCTTACACGGGCGGAATGAAAAACTGTTTTTT. Full variable domain (missing parts from reference TRBV7-2 and TRBJ1-4): GAGVSQSPSNKVTEKGKDVELRCDPISGHTALYWYRQSLGQGLEFLIYFQGNSAPDKSGLPSDRFSAERTGGSVSTLTIQRTQQEDSAVYLCASSLHGRNEKLFFGSGTQLSVL.

The genes are TRBV30 and TRBJ1-2, with unresolved D. Trimming took 0 bases from V and 7 from J, leaving 18 bases between them. The CDR3 has 15 amino acids. Germline V lookup: CDR1 GTSNPN, CDR2 SVGIG (reference sequence). The CDR3 sequence: CAWSVRAGLSSGYTF. CDR3 coding DNA: TGTGCCTGGAGTGTACGGGCAGGCCTCTCAAGTGGCTACACCTTC.

This clone was seen a handful of times. The J gene is TRBJ1-2, the V gene TRBV30; D unresolved. V was pared by 2 bases and J by 4 bases, with 14 bases between. Germline values: CDR1 GTSNPN, CDR2 SVGIG (reference sequence). The CDR3 consists of 14 residues. The CDR3 nucleotides are TGTGCCTGGAGTACAAGACTTCCCTCCTATGGCTACACCTTC. It yields the protein CAWSTRLPSYGYTF.

The gene calls are TRBV7-3 and TRBJ2-3; no clear D. Germline CDR1 reads SGHTA; CDR2 reads FQGTGA. The CDR3 spans 14 residues. V lost 3 bases to trimming and J lost 6 bases, with 13 bases between them. In nucleotides, the CDR3 is TGTGCCAGCAGCTTCGGGCCCCTCGGGGATACGCAGTATTTT. It translates to CASSFGPLGDTQYF.

This clone was seen only a few times. The same CDR3 can be traced to other DNA sequences in this sample. This chain uses TRBV7-3 with TRBJ2-5; D not certain. Trimming took 2 bases from V and 1 from J, leaving 5 bases between them. This CDR3 contains 13 residues. The germline CDR1 and CDR2 sequences are SGHTA and FQGTGA. DNA for the CDR3: TGTGCCAGCAGCTTAGGGCCCCAAGAGACCCAGTACTTC. It specifies CASSLGPQETQYF.

This clone appeared a few times. The V gene is TRBV28, the J gene TRBJ2-3; a possible D gene is TRBD1 (5 bases). Germline CDR1 reads MDHEN; CDR2 reads SYDVKM. CDR3 length equals 14 residues. Trimming removed 4 bases from V and 0 bases from J, with 8 bases in between. The CDR3 is CASSWGRSTDTQYF. In DNA, the CDR3 is TGTGCCAGCAGTTGGGGCAGAAGCACAGATACGCAGTATTTT.

This clone has more than one count but fewer than ten. The V call is TRBV2, the J call TRBJ2-5; D gene uncertain. CDR1 is SNHLY and CDR2 is FYNNEI in the germline V gene. The CDR3 runs 14 residues. The V and J ends lost 5 bases and 5 bases respectively, with 15 bases between them. For the CDR3, the DNA is TGTGCCAGCAGTAAATTGGTAGCAGTGGAGACCCAGTACTTC. This codes for CASSKLVAVETQYF.

This chain uses TRBV9 with TRBJ2-5, with a weak D call TRBD2 (5 bases). Trimming stripped 3 bases from V and 2 bases from J, with 20 bases between. In germline, CDR1 is SGDLS, CDR2 YYNGEE. The CDR3 extends over 17 amino acids. CDR3 sequence: CASSGSRRQAAQETQYF. The CDR3 DNA sequence: TGTGCCAGCAGCGGATCCAGGAGGCAAGCGGCTCAAGAGACCCAGTACTTC.

Only a few counts were recorded for this clone. This chain links TRBV29-1 with TRBJ2-7, with D possibly matching TRBD2 (6 bases). There are 12 residues in the CDR3. Trimming shortened V by 3 bases and J by 5 bases, and 11 bases separated the two germline ends. The V gene's germline CDR1 is SQVTM and CDR2 ANQGSEA. CDR3 region: CSVDRGSDEQYF. CDR3 bases: TGCAGCGTTGACCGGGGGTCCGACGAGCAGTACTTC.

In its sample, this clone was seen a few times. This sequence joins TRBV11-2 and TRBJ2-5, with D hard to call. Trimming pared 5 bases from V and 3 bases from J, leaving 13 bases between. The CDR3 has 14 amino acids. Germline CDR1 reads SGHAT; CDR2 reads FQNNGV. Written as DNA, the CDR3 is TGTGCCAGCAGCACGCGACTGGCGGAAGAGACCCAGTACTTC. It translates to CASSTRLAEETQYF. Supplemented by reference TRBV11-2 and TRBJ2-5, the full variable domain reads EAGVAQSPRYKIIEKRQSVAFWCNPISGHATLYWYQQILGQGPKLLIQFQNNGVVDDSQLPKDRFSAERLKGVDSTLKIQPAKLEDSAVYLCASSTRLAEETQYFGPGTRLLVL.

V usage is TRBV9 and J usage is TRBJ2-1, with 9 bases that match TRBD2. The CDR3 covers 16 residues. Losses at the gene ends were 0 bases for V and 7 bases for J; bases not matched to a gene: 8. Germline V gene data show CDR1 as SGDLS and CDR2 as YYNGEE. The CDR3 loop reads CASSVDPAGGNNEQFF. The CDR3 region has the DNA TGTGCCAGCAGCGTAGATCCAGCGGGAGGTAATAATGAGCAGTTCTTC.

CDR3 nucleotide sequence: TGCGCCAGCAGCTTGGGGGGGACCACATCCTACAATGAGCAGTTCTTC. It codes for CASSLGGTTSYNEQFF. The chain has TRBV5-1 and TRBJ2-1; the D gene could be TRBD1 or TRBD2 (5 bases each). The germline gives CDR1 SGHRS, CDR2 YFSETQ. There are 16 residues in the CDR3. Trimming left V 0 bases short and J 1 base short, with 11 bases between.

This clone came up a few times. V usage is TRBV9 and J usage is TRBJ2-1; a possible D gene is TRBD2 (6 bases). Trimming stripped 3 bases from V and 9 bases from J, with 22 bases between. The CDR3 spans 16 residues. The germline V gene has CDR1 SGDLS and CDR2 YYNGEE. The chain's CDR3 is CASSAISGGIAVEQFF. CDR3 coding DNA: TGTGCCAGCAGCGCCATCTCCGGCGGGATAGCTGTTGAGCAGTTCTTC.

This clone was detected a few times. The J gene is TRBJ2-6, the V gene TRBV7-2; D gene ambiguous. The germline gives CDR1 SGHTA, CDR2 FQGNSA. V was trimmed by 1 base and J by 1 base, leaving 2 bases between them. CDR3 length: 14 amino acids. The CDR3 here is CASSLESGANVLTF. In DNA, the CDR3 is TGTGCCAGCAGCTTAGAGTCTGGGGCCAACGTCCTGACTTTC.

The V call is TRBV5-1, the J call TRBJ2-3, with TRBD2 identical over 7 bases. Germline V gene data show CDR1 as SGHRS and CDR2 as YFSETQ. The length of the CDR3 is 16 residues. Trimming took 0 bases from V and 4 from J; bases not matched to a gene: 8. CDR3 sequence (DNA): TGCGCCAGCAGCTTGGATACTCCGGGACTACCAGATACGCAGTATTTT. Encoded protein: CASSLDTPGLPDTQYF.

V usage is TRBV5-1 and J usage is TRBJ2-1; maybe TRBD2 (5 bases). Germline V gene sequence: CDR1 SGHRS, CDR2 YFSETQ. This CDR3 spans 14 amino acids. V shed 2 bases and J shed 5 bases, with 11 bases lying between them. CDR3 sequence (DNA): TGCGCCAGCAGCTTCTGGATTAGCGACAATGAGCAGTTCTTC. This sequence encodes CASSFWISDNEQFF.

The chain uses TRBV29-1 and TRBJ2-7, with D possibly matching TRBD1 (6 bases). CDR1 SQVTM and CDR2 ANQGSEA come from the germline V gene. The CDR3 loop spans 12 amino acids. Trimming stripped 4 bases from V and 4 bases from J, with 11 bases between. The CDR3 spells CSVGHRDYEQYF. CDR3 DNA sequence: TGCAGCGTTGGACACAGGGATTACGAGCAGTACTTC.

This clone was seen more than once but under ten times. The chain links TRBV5-1 to TRBJ2-7; 8 nucleotides agree with TRBD1. CDR3 length: 15 residues. With V trimmed by 0 bases and J by 7 bases, 9 bases remained unmatched. Germline assignment: CDR1 SGHRS and CDR2 YFSETQ. DNA of the CDR3: TGCGCCAGCAGCTTGGGAGGGACAGGTGCTGGTGAGCAGTACTTC. Translating gives CASSLGGTGAGEQYF.

This clone was seen a few times. Written as DNA, the CDR3 is TGTGCCAGCACCACGGTAGGGACAACCTACGAGCAGTACTTC. Translation: CASTTVGTTYEQYF. The genes are TRBV28 and TRBJ2-7, with D perhaps matching TRBD1 (6 bases). Germline values: CDR1 MDHEN, CDR2 SYDVKM. The CDR3 consists of 14 residues. V lost 7 bases and J lost 2, with 15 bases in between. The complete variable domain, with remaining parts taken from reference TRBV28 and TRBJ2-7, reads DVKVTQSSRYLVKRTGEKVFLECVQDMDHENMFWYRQDPGLGLRLIYFSYDVKMKEKGDIPEGYSVSREKKERFSLILESASTNQTSMYLCASTTVGTTYEQYFGPGTRLTVT.

This sequence joins TRBV19 and TRBJ1-2; D is undetermined. CDR1 is LNHDA and CDR2 is SQIVND in the germline V gene (reference sequence). Trimming took off 5 bases at V and 1 base at J, with 11 bases between the two ends. This CDR3 is 14 amino acids long. The CDR3 reads CASSQVRSNYGYTF. For the CDR3, the DNA is TGTGCCAGTAGTCAGGTCAGGAGTAACTATGGCTACACCTTC.

This rearrangement joins TRBV9 to TRBJ2-2, with 8 bases aligning to TRBD2. Unmatched junction bases numbered 11, after V lost 5 bases and J lost 5 bases. The CDR3 spans 16 residues. Germline lookup yields CDR1 SGDLS and CDR2 YYNGEE. The CDR3 sequence: CASRHAAGAGTGELFF. CDR3 nucleotides: TGTGCCAGCAGGCATGCAGCGGGAGCGGGTACCGGGGAGCTGTTTTTT.

The chain joins TRBV7-8 to TRBJ2-1, with 7 bases matching TRBD2. The J segment lost 7 bases and the V segment lost 6 bases, leaving 3 bases of the junction unmatched. This CDR3 has 12 residues. Germline V gene data show CDR1 as SGHVS and CDR2 as FQNEAQ. The CDR3, as DNA: TGTGCCAGCAGTCAGCGGGGTAATGAGCAGTTCTTC. Protein: CASSQRGNEQFF.

This clone was recorded a few times. The CDR3 here is CAISESRVTETQYF. The DNA for the CDR3 is TGTGCCATCAGTGAGTCGAGGGTTACGGAGACCCAGTACTTC. V is TRBV10-3 and J is TRBJ2-5, with a possible D match to TRBD2 (5 bases). The CDR3 runs 14 residues. V dropped 0 bases and J dropped 5 bases, with 10 bases sitting between them. Germline V gene data show CDR1 as ENHRY and CDR2 as SYGVKD.

V gene TRBV7-7 combines with J gene TRBJ2-2; D is unresolved. The CDR3 runs 13 residues. V lost 3 bases to trimming and J lost 4 bases, with 6 bases between them. The germline V gene has CDR1 SSHAT and CDR2 FNYEAQ (reference sequence). DNA of the CDR3: TGTGCCAGCAGCTTTGACGGCACCGGGGAGCTGTTTTTT. The encoded protein is CASSFDGTGELFF.